Listed below are T cell receptor beta chains from one sample, sequenced in a study of blood T cell repertoires in COVID-19. This table comes from immunoSEQ multiplex PCR, and its TCRdb copy is limited to in-frame clones, with some not included. The table shows roughly 110,000 clones, with about 70% occurring only once. Sequenced sample: peripheral blood. The source is a human donor with acute or convalescent COVID-19. The donor label of this sample is uncertain. CDR3s include the opening cysteine and the closing phenylalanine or tryptophan. D genes are given only for firm matches. Expanded clones get a size class; other rows say once, few or many, or leave the size out.

V gene	J gene	D gene	clone size	CDR3 DNA	CDR3 protein
TRBV2	TRBJ1-4	.	.	TGTGCCAGCAGCCAAGAGCCTGGGAGGCGTGAAAAACTGTTTTTT	CASSQEPGRREKLFF
TRBV2	TRBJ2-5	TRBD2	.	TGTGCCAGCAGGGATGGGACTAGCGGGGAAGGGACCCAGTACTTC	CASRDGTSGEGTQYF
TRBV24-1	TRBJ1-4	TRBD1	.	TGTGCCACCAGTGAAGCCGGGACAGGGGTTGAAAAACTGTTTTTT	CATSEAGTGVEKLFF
TRBV7-2	TRBJ1-5	TRBD1	.	TGTGCCAGCAGCTTAATGGGACAGGTGGGTCAGCCCCAGCATTTT	CASSLMGQVGQPQHF
TRBV10-2	TRBJ1-4	.	.	TGCGCCAGCAGTCCCGCCAGGGGAGTTGAAAAACTGTTTTTT	CASSPARGVEKLFF
TRBV19	TRBJ2-2	.	.	TGTGCCAGTAGTATAGGCAGGTTCCCTAACACCGGGGAGCTGTTTTTT	CASSIGRFPNTGELFF
TRBV19	TRBJ1-2	.	once	TGTGCCAGTAGTATCGACAGTTTGAACTATGGCTACACCTTC	CASSIDSLNYGYTF
TRBV19	TRBJ2-3	TRBD1	.	TGTGCCAGTAGGAGGACAGGGCGAACAGATACGCAGTATTTT	CASRRTGRTDTQYF
TRBV9	TRBJ2-2	TRBD2	few	TGTGCCAGCAGCGCCCCGGGGACTAGGCCTGCCACCGGGGAGCTGTTTTTT	CASSAPGTRPATGELFF
TRBV4-1	TRBJ1-1	TRBD1	.	TGCGCCAGCAGCCAAGTTAGGGGGCATACTGAAGCTTTCTTT	CASSQVRGHTEAFF
TRBV5-1	TRBJ1-4	.	.	TGCGCCAGCAGCTTGGACAGCTTAGAAAAACTGTTTTTT	CASSLDSLEKLFF
TRBV2	TRBJ1-6	.	few	TGTGCCAGCAGTGAGGCCGGCGGGGCCAGTAATTCACCCCTCCACTTT	CASSEAGGASNSPLHF
TRBV27	TRBJ2-5	TRBD2	.	TGTGCCAGCAGTCGAAGCGGGGAAGAGACCCAGTACTTC	CASSRSGEETQYF
TRBV7-3	TRBJ2-5	TRBD2	.	TGTGCCAGCAGCTTAGCGGGGGGTGGAGAGACCCAGTACTTC	CASSLAGGGETQYF
TRBV28	TRBJ2-5	.	few	TGTGCCAGCAGGGGGCCGGCGACCCAGTACTTC	CASRGPATQYF
TRBV10-3	TRBJ2-3	TRBD1	.	TGTGCCATCAGTGAACCCGGGACAGGTATGGCGCAGTATTTT	CAISEPGTGMAQYF
TRBV7-3	TRBJ2-2	TRBD1	few	TGTGCCAGCAGCTTAACGACAGGGATCGGCACCGGGGAGCTGTTTTTT	CASSLTTGIGTGELFF
TRBV6-6	TRBJ1-6	TRBD1	.	TGTGCCAGCAGTACGGGACAGGGAAATTCACCCCTCCACTTT	CASSTGQGNSPLHF
TRBV4-1	TRBJ1-5	.	many	TGCGCCAGCAGCCAGGCAGGGGATCAGCCCCAGCATTTT	CASSQAGDQPQHF
TRBV15	TRBJ2-1	TRBD2	medium-sized	TGTGCCACCAGCAGAGAAGGCGGGGGGAACTACAATGAGCAGTTCTTC	CATSREGGGNYNEQFF
TRBV19	TRBJ1-2	.	.	TGTGCCAGTAGTATTCCAGACTACTATGGCTACACCTTC	CASSIPDYYGYTF
TRBV6-5	TRBJ2-5	.	.	TGTGCCAGCAGTTACACCCGGGTACGGAGCCAAGAGACCCAGTACTTC	CASSYTRVRSQETQYF
TRBV24-1	TRBJ2-3	.	.	TGTGCCACCAGTGACCCCCAGGTGGGACTTGGCACAGATACGCAGTATTTT	CATSDPQVGLGTDTQYF
TRBV2	TRBJ1-6	TRBD1	.	TGTGCCAGCAGGCGACAGGGAAGGAACTCACCCCTCCACTTT	CASRRQGRNSPLHF
TRBV28	TRBJ1-1	.	.	TGTGCCAGCAGTCGCCCTTCGGGTCGGACTGAAGCTTTCTTT	CASSRPSGRTEAFF
TRBV10-3	TRBJ2-5	TRBD2	few	TGTGCCATCAGTGAAGCGGGGGGGCGCCAAGAGACCCAGTACTTC	CAISEAGGRQETQYF
TRBV12-3/TRBV12-4	TRBJ2-5	.	.	TGTGCCAGCAGTTTACAGGAGACCCAGTACTTC	CASSLQETQYF
TRBV27	TRBJ1-4	TRBD1	.	TGTGCCAGCAGTTCGGGACAGGGAAAACATAGTACTAATGAAAAACTGTTTTTT	CASSSGQGKHSTNEKLFF
TRBV5-1	TRBJ1-1	TRBD1	.	TGCGCCAGCAGCAACTTCAGGGGGAGGACTGAAGCTTTCTTT	CASSNFRGRTEAFF
TRBV18	TRBJ1-1	.	.	TGTGCCAGCTCTTCGGGGGACACTGAAGCTTTCTTT	CASSSGDTEAFF
TRBV18	TRBJ2-3	TRBD1	.	TGTGCCAGCTCTCCAGGGACAGGGGGAACAGATACGCAGTATTTT	CASSPGTGGTDTQYF
TRBV7-9	TRBJ2-2	.	.	TGTGCCAGCAGCTTAAGGCGGGGCTACCCAAGGGAGCTGTTTTTT	CASSLRRGYPRELFF
TRBV5-4	TRBJ2-3	.	.	TGTGCCAGCAGCTCAGGGGTTGATACGCAGTATTTT	CASSSGVDTQYF
TRBV9	TRBJ2-3	TRBD1	.	TGTCCTAAAGGGGGCAGGGGTACAGATACGCAGTATTTT	CPKGGRGTDTQYF
TRBV6-5	TRBJ1-5	.	.	TGTGCCAGCAGCAGGGGATATAGCAATCAGCCCCAGCATTTT	CASSRGYSNQPQHF
TRBV7-9	TRBJ1-1	TRBD1	.	TGTGCCAGCAGCGGACAGGGAATTGAAGCTTTCTTT	CASSGQGIEAFF
TRBV2	TRBJ2-5	.	few	TGTGCCAGCAGTTGGACACCACAAGAGACCCAGTACTTC	CASSWTPQETQYF
TRBV5-8	TRBJ2-6	.	.	TGTGCCAGCAGCCCGGGGTCCTCTCTTGGGGCCAACGTCCTGACTTTC	CASSPGSSLGANVLTF
TRBV7-9	TRBJ2-3	TRBD1	.	TGTGCCAGCAGCTCTTTCCGACAGGGCGGAACAGATACGCAGTATTTT	CASSSFRQGGTDTQYF
TRBV19	TRBJ1-2	.	.	TGTGCCAGTAGCCCGCGGATGGTAGATTACTATGGCTACACCTTC	CASSPRMVDYYGYTF